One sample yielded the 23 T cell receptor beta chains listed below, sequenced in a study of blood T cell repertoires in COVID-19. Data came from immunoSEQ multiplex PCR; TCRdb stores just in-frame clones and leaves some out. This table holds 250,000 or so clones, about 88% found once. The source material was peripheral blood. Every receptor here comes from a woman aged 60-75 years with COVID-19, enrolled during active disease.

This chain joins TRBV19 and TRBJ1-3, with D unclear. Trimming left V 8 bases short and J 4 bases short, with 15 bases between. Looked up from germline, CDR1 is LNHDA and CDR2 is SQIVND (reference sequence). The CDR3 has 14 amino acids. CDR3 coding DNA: TGTGCCAGTCGGGGTCATGCTGAAGGAAACACCATATATTTT. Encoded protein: CASRGHAEGNTIYF.

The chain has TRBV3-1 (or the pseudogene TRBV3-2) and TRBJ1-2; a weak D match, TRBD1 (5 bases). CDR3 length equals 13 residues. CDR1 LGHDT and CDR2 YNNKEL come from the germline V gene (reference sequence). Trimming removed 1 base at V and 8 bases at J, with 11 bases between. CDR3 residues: CASSQVQELGYTF. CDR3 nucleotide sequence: TGTGCCAGCAGCCAAGTACAGGAACTGGGCTACACCTTC.

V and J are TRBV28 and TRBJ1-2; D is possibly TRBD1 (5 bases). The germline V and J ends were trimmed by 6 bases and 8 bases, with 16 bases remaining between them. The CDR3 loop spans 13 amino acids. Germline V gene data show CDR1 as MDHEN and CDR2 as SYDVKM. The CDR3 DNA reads TGTGCCAGCAGGGTACAGGATAGTAGGGGCTACACCTTC. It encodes CASRVQDSRGYTF.

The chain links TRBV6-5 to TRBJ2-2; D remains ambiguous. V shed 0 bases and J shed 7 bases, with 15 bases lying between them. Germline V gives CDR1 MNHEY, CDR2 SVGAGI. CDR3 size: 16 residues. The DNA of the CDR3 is TGTGCCAGCAGTTACTCTAACACCTTGCAGTTCGGGGAGCTGTTTTTT. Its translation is CASSYSNTLQFGELFF.

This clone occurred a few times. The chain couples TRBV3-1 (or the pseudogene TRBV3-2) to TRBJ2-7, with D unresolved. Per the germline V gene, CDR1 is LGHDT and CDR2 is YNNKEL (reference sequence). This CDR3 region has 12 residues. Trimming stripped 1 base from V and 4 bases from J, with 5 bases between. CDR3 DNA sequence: TGTGCCAGCAGCCAAGGTCCGTACGAGCAGTACTTC. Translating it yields CASSQGPYEQYF.

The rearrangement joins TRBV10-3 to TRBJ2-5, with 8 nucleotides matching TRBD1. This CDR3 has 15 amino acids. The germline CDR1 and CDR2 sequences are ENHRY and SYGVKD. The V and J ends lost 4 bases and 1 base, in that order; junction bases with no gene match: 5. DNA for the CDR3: TGTGCCATCAGTGCAGGGGGCCCCCTCCAAGAGACCCAGTACTTC. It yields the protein CAISAGGPLQETQYF.

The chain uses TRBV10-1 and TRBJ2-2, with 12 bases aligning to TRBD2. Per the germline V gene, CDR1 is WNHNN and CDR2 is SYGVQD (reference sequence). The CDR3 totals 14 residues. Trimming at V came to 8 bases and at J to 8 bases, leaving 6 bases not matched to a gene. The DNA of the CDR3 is TGCGCCAGCGGGGGACTAGCGGGCTCGGGGGAGCTGTTTTTT. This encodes CASGGLAGSGELFF.

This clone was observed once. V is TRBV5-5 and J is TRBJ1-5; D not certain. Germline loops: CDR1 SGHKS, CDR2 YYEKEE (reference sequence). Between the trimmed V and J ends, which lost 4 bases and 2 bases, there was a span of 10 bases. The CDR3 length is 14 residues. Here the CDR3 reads CASSLERGNQPQHF. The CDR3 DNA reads TGTGCCAGCAGCCTGGAGAGGGGCAATCAGCCCCAGCATTTT.

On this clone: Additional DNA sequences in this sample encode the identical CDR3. Here the CDR3 reads CSASGTDTQYF. DNA of the CDR3: TGCAGTGCTAGCGGGACAGATACGCAGTATTTT. The chain couples TRBV20-1 to TRBJ2-3; D remains unclear. V lost 3 bases, J lost 3 bases, and 4 bases lay in between. Germline loops: CDR1 DFQATT, CDR2 SNEGSKA (reference sequence). The CDR3 length is 11 residues.

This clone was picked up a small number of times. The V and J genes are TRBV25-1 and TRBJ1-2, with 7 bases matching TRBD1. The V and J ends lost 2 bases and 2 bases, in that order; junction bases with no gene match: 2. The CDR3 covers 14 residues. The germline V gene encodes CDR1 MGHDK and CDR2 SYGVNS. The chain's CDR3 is CASSEPTGNYGYTF. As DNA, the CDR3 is TGTGCCAGCAGTGAACCGACAGGGAACTATGGCTACACCTTC.

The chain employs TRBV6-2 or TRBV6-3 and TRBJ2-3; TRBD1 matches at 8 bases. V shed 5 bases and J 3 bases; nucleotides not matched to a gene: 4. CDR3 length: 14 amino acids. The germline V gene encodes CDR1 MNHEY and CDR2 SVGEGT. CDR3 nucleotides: TGTGCCAGCAGTGATACAGGGGGAACAGATACGCAGTATTTT. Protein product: CASSDTGGTDTQYF.

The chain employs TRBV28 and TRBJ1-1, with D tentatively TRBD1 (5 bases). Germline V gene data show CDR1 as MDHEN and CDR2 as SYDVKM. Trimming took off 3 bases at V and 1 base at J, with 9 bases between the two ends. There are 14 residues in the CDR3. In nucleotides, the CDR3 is TGTGCCAGCAGTTTGCACAGGACGAACACTGAAGCTTTCTTT. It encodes CASSLHRTNTEAFF.

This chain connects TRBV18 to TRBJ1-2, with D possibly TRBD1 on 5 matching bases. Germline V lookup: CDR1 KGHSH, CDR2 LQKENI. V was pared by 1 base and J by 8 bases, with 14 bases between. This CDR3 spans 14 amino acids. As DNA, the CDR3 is TGTGCCAGCTCACCACGGACGGACCGGGGGGGCTACACCTTC. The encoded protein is CASSPRTDRGGYTF.

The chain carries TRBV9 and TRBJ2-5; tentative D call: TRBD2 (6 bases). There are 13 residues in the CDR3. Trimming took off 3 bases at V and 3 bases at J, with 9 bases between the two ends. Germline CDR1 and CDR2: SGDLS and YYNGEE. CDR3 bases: TGTGCCAGCAGCGCGGGACTTAAAGAGACCCAGTACTTC. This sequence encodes CASSAGLKETQYF.

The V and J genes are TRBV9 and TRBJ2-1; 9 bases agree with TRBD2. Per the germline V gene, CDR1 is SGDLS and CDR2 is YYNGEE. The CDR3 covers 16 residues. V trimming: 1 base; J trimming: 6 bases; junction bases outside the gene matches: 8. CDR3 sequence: CASSVMGTSRFNEQFF. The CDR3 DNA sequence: TGTGCCAGCAGCGTAATGGGGACTAGCAGATTCAATGAGCAGTTCTTC. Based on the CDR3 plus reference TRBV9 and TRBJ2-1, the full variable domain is DSGVTQTPKHLITATGQRVTLRCSPRSGDLSVYWYQQSLDQGLQFLIQYYNGEERAKGNILERFSAQQFPDLHSELNLSSLELGDSALYFCASSVMGTSRFNEQFFGPGTRLTVL.

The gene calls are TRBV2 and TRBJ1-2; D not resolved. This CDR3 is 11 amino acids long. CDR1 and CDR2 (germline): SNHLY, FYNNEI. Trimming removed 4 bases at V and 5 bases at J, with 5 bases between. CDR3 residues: CASSGAYGYTF. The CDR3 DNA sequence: TGTGCCAGCAGTGGGGCTTATGGCTACACCTTC. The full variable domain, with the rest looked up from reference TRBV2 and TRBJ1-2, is EPEVTQTPSHQVTQMGQEVILRCVPISNHLYFYWYRQILGQKVEFLVSFYNNEISEKSEIFDDQFSVERPDGSNFTLKIRSTKLEDSAMYFCASSGAYGYTFGSGTRLTVV.

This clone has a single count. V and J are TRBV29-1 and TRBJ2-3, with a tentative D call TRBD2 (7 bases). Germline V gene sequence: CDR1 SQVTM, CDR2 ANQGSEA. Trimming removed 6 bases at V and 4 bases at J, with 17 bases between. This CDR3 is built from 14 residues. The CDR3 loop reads CSVEQGGDPDTQYF. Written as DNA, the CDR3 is TGCAGCGTCGAACAGGGAGGGGACCCAGATACGCAGTATTTT.

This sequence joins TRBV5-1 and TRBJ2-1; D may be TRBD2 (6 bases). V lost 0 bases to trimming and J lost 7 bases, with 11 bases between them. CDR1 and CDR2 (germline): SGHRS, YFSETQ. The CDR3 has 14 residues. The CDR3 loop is CASSLGSGWNEQFF. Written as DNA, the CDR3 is TGCGCCAGCAGCTTGGGTAGCGGTTGGAATGAGCAGTTCTTC.

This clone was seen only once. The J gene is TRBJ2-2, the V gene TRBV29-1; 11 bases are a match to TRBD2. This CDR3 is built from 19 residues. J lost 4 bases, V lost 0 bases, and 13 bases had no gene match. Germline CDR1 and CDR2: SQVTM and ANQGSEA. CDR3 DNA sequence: TGCAGCGTTGAAGATAGAGTAGCGGGAGGGCCGGGATCCACCGGGGAGCTGTTTTTT. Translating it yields CSVEDRVAGGPGSTGELFF.

CDR3 sequence: CASSRGGQPQHF. CDR3 sequence (DNA): TGTGCCAGCAGTCGGGGGGGGCAGCCCCAGCATTTT. The chain joins TRBV6-5 to TRBJ1-5, with a weak D call TRBD1 (5 bases). The CDR3 sequence is 12 residues long. Germline lookup yields CDR1 MNHEY and CDR2 SVGAGI. Trimming pared 5 bases from V and 7 bases from J, leaving 9 bases between.

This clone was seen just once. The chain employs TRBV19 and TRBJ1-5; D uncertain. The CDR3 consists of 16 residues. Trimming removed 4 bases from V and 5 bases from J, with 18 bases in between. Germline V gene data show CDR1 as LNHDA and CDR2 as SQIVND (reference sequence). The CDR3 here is CASSTKIRGDYQPQHF. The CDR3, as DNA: TGTGCCAGTAGTACTAAAATACGGGGAGACTATCAGCCCCAGCATTTT.

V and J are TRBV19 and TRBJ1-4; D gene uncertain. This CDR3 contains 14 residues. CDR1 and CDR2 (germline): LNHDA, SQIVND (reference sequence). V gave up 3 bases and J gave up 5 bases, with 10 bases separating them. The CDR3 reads CASSIVAGNEKLFF. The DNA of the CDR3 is TGTGCCAGTAGTATCGTGGCAGGAAATGAAAAACTGTTTTTT. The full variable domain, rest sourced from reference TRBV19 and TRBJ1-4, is DGGITQSPKYLFRKEGQNVTLSCEQNLNHDAMYWYRQDPGQGLRLIYYSQIVNDFQKGDIAEGYSVSREKKESFPLTVTSAQKNPTAFYLCASSIVAGNEKLFFGSGTQLSVL.

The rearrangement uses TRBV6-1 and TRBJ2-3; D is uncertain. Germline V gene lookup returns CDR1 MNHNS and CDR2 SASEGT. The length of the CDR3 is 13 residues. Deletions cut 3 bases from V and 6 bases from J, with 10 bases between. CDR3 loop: CASSEIRRDTQYF. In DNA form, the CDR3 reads TGTGCCAGCAGTGAGATTCGGCGGGATACGCAGTATTTT.